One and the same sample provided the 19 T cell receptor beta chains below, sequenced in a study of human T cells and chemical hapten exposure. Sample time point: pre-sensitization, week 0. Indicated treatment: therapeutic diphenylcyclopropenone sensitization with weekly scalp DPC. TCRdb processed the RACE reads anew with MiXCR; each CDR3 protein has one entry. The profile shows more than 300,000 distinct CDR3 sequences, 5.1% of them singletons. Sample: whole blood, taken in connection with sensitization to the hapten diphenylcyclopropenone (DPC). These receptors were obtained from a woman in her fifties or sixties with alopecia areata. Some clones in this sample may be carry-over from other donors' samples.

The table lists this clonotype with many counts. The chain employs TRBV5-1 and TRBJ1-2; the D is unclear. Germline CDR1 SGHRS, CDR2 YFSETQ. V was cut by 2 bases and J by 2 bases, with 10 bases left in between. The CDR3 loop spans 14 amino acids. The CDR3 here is CASSFTTGNYGYTF. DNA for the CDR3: TGCGCCAGCAGCTTTACGACGGGGAACTATGGCTACACCTTC. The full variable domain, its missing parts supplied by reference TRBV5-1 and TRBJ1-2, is KAGVTQTPRYLIKTRGQQVTLSCSPISGHRSVSWYQQTPGQGLQFLFEYFSETQRNKGNFPGRFSGRQFSNSRSEMNVSTLELGDSALYLCASSFTTGNYGYTFGSGTRLTVV.

For the CDR3, the DNA is TGTGCCAGCAGCCTATATTCTGGGAACTATGGCTACACCTTC. This gives the protein CASSLYSGNYGYTF. V usage is TRBV6-5 and J usage is TRBJ1-2; D is ambiguous. There are 14 residues in the CDR3. V was trimmed by 6 bases and J by 2 bases, leaving 13 bases between them. CDR1 and CDR2 from the germline V gene are MNHEY and SVGAGI.

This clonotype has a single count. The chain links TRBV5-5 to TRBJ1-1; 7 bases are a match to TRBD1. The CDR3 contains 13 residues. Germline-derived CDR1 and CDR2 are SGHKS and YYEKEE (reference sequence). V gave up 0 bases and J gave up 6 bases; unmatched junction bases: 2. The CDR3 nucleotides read TGTGCCAGCAGCTTGGGGGACAGTTCTGAAGCTTTCTTT. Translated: CASSLGDSSEAFF.

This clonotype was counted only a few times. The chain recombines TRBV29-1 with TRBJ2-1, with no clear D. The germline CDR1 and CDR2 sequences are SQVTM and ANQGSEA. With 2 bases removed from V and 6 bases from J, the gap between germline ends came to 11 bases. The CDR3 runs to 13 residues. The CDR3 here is CSVESRLFNEQFF. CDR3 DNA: TGCAGCGTTGAATCGCGGCTTTTCAATGAGCAGTTCTTC.

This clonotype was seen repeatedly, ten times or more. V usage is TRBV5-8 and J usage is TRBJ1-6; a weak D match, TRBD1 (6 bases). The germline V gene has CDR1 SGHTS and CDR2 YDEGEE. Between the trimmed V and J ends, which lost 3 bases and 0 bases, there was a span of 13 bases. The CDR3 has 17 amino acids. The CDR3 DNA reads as TGTGCCAGCAGCTGGGGGGCAGGGAGCTCCTATAATTCACCCCTCCACTTT. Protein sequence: CASSWGAGSSYNSPLHF. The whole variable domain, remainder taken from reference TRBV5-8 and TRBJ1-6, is EAGVTQSPTHLIKTRGQQATLRCSPISGHTSVYWYQQALGLGLQFLLWYDEGEERNRGNFPPRFSGRQFPNYSSELNVNALELEDSALYLCASSWGAGSSYNSPLHFGNGTRLTVT.

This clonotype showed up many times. This chain's CDR3 is CSARGPRLDTQYF. In DNA form, the CDR3 reads TGCAGTGCTAGAGGGCCCCGTTTGGATACGCAGTATTTT. The chain combines TRBV20-1 with TRBJ2-3; D unclear. Germline CDR1 reads DFQATT; CDR2 reads SNEGSKA (reference sequence). The CDR3 runs to 13 residues. V lost 1 base to trimming and J lost 6 bases, with 11 bases between them.

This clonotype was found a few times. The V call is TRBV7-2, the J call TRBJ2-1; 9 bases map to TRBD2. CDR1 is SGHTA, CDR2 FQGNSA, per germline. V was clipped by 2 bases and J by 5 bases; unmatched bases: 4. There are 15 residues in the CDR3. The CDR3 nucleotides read TGTGCCAGCAGCTTATCGCGGGAGGGCCACAATGAGCAGTTCTTC. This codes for CASSLSREGHNEQFF.

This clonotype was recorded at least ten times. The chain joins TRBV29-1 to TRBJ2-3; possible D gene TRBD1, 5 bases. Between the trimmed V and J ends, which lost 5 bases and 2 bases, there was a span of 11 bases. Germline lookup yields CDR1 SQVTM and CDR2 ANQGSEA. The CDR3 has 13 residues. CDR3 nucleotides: TGCAGCGTTCGACAGCCACTCACAGATACGCAGTATTTT. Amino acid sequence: CSVRQPLTDTQYF.

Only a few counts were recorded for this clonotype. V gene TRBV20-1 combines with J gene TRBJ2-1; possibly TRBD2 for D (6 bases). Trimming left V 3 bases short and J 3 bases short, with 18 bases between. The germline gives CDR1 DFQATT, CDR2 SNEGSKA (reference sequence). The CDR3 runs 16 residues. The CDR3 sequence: CSARVKGRTHYNEQFF. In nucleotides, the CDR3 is TGCAGTGCTAGGGTGAAAGGGAGGACCCACTACAATGAGCAGTTCTTC.

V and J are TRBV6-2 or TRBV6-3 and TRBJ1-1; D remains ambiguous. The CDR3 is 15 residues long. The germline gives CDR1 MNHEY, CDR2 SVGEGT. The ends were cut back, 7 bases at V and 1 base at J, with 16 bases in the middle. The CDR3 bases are TGTGCCAGCACCCACGATCCTGGTCCGAACACTGAAGCTTTCTTT. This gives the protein CASTHDPGPNTEAFF.

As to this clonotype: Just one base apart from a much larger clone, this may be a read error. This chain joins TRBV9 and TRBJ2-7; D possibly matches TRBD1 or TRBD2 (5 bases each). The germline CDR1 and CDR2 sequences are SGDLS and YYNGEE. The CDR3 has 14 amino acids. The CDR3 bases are TGTGCCAGCAGCGGGGAAGGTGGTCGGGGCGAGCAGAACTTC. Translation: CASSGEGGRGEQNF.

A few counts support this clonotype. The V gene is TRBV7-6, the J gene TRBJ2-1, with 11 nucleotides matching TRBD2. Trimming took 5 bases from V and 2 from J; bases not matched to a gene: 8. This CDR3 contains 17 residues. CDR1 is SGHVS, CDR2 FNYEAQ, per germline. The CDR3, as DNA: TGTGCCAGCAGCCCTAATGAACTAGCGGGAGCCTACAATGAGCAGTTCTTC. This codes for CASSPNELAGAYNEQFF.

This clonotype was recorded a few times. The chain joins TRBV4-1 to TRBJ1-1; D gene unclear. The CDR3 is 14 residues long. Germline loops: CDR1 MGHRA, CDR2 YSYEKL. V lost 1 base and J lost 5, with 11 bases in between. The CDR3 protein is CASSQGGPGTEAFF. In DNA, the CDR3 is TGCGCCAGCAGCCAAGGAGGACCGGGGACTGAAGCTTTCTTT.

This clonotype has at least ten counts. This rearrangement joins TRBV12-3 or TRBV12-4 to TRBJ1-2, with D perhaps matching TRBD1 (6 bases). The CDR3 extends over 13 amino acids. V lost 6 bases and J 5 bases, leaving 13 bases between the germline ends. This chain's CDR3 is CASSPRTVYGYTF. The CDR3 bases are TGTGCCAGCAGCCCCCGGACAGTATATGGCTACACCTTC.

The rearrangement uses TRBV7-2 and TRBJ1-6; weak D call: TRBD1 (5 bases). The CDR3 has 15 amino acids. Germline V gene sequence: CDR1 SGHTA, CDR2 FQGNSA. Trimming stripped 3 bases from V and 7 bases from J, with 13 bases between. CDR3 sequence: CASSFQTDSNSPLHF. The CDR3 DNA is TGTGCCAGCAGCTTCCAGACAGATTCGAATTCACCCCTCCACTTT. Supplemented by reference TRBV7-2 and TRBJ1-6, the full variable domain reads GAGVSQSPSNKVTEKGKDVELRCDPISGHTALYWYRQSLGQGLEFLIYFQGNSAPDKSGLPSDRFSAERTGGSVSTLTIQRTQQEDSAVYLCASSFQTDSNSPLHFGNGTRLTVT.

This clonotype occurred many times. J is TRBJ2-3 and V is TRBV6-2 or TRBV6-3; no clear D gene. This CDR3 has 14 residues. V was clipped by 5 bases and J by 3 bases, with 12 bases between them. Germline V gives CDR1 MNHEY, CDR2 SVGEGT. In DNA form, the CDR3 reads TGTGCCAGCAGTCCAACCCGCATTACAGATACGCAGTATTTT. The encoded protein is CASSPTRITDTQYF.

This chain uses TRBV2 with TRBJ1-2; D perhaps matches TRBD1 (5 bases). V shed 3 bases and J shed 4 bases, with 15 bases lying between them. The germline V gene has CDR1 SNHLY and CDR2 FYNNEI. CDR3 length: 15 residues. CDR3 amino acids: CASSEDTPLGYGYTF. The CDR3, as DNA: TGTGCCAGCAGTGAGGACACCCCCCTGGGCTATGGCTACACCTTC.

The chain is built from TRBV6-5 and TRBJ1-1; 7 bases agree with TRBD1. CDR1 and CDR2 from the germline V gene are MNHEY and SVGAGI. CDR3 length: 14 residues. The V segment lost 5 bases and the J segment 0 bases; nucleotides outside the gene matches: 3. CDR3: CASSGDSMNTEAFF. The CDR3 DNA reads TGTGCCAGCAGTGGGGACAGCATGAACACTGAAGCTTTCTTT.

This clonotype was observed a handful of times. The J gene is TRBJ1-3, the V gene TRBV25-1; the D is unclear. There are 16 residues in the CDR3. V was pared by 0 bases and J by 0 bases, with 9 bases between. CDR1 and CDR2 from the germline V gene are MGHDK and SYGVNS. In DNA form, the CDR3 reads TGTGCCAGCAGTGAATATGAAAGGCTCTCTGGAAACACCATATATTTT. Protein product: CASSEYERLSGNTIYF. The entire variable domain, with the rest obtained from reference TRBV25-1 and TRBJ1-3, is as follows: EADIYQTPRYLVIGTGKKITLECSQTMGHDKMYWYQQDPGMELHLIHYSYGVNSTEKGDLSSESTVSRIRTEHFPLTLESARPSHTSQYLCASSEYERLSGNTIYFGEGSWLTVV.